The rows below give T cell receptor beta chains drawn from one sample of a study of T cells in localized non-small cell lung cancer. The assay was immunoSEQ multiplex PCR, and TCRdb's table has in-frame clones only and misses some. The data contain roughly 86,000 clones, just under 85% of them singletons. The material sequenced was peripheral blood, taken before any cancer treatment. Receptors were obtained from a man aged 40 to 75 with stage I lung adenocarcinoma. The CDR3 runs from the conserved cysteine through the conserved F or W. Fields, in order: J gene, D gene, V gene, clone size, CDR3 DNA, CDR3 protein. D genes are given only for firm matches. Size tells how often a clone was seen (once, few, many) or the class of an expanded clone, and some rows leave it out.

>TRBJ2-5|TRBD2|TRBV5-5|.
TGTGCCAGCAGCCTTGGAGCGGGAGTTACAGAGACCCAGTACTTC
CASSLGAGVTETQYF
>TRBJ1-1|.|TRBV11-2|.
TGTGCCAGCAGCCTGACATTGAACACTGAAGCTTTCTTT
CASSLTLNTEAFF
>TRBJ2-3|TRBD1|TRBV5-5|few
TGTGCCAGCAGCTCTCCCGCAGGGGGCGCAGCAGATACGCAGTATTTT
CASSSPAGGAADTQYF
>TRBJ2-1|TRBD2|TRBV14|.
TGTGCCAGCAGCCAAGTAGCGGGAGGGTTTTACAATGAGCAGTTCTTC
CASSQVAGGFYNEQFF
>TRBJ2-7|.|TRBV9|.
TGTGCCAGCAGCCCGACAGGTACCTACGAGCAGTACTTC
CASSPTGTYEQYF
>TRBJ1-2|.|TRBV5-5|.
TGTGCCAGCAGCCCCGCTGGGAACAAAGCTAACTATGGCTACACCTTC
CASSPAGNKANYGYTF
>TRBJ2-3|TRBD2|TRBV2|.
TGTGCCAGCAGTGAAGAAGGACTAGCGGCCGTCCGCCCAGATACGCAGTATTTT
CASSEEGLAAVRPDTQYF
>TRBJ2-2|TRBD2|TRBV7-2|.
TGTGCCAGCAGCTTAATAGGCGGGGGGGCCGGTTACACCGGGGAGCTGTTTTTT
CASSLIGGGAGYTGELFF
>TRBJ2-6|.|TRBV19|once
TGTGCCAGTAGTATGGGATGGAGGGCGCGTGGGGCCAACGTCCTGACTTTC
CASSMGWRARGANVLTF
>TRBJ2-7|.|TRBV10-1|few
TGCGCCAGCAGTGAGTCGGGGGCAGGGGAGCAGTACTTC
CASSESGAGEQYF
>TRBJ1-1|TRBD1|TRBV5-1|.
TGCGCCAGCAGCTTGGGACAGGGGGGCTGGAACACTGAAGCTTTCTTT
CASSLGQGGWNTEAFF
>TRBJ1-1|.|TRBV19|once
TGTGCCAGTAGTAAGATAAGGGGCGATAGAGAGAACGCCAAAGCTTTCTTT
CASSKIRGDRENAKAFF
>TRBJ2-1|TRBD2|TRBV13|.
TGTGCCAGCAGGGGGACTAGCGGGGTCCTCGGGGAGCAGTTCTTC
CASRGTSGVLGEQFF
>TRBJ2-2|TRBD2|TRBV7-2|.
TGTGCCAGCAGCTACAGACTAGCGGGGGGCCCGAACACCGGGGAGCTGTTTTTT
CASSYRLAGGPNTGELFF